The present entry profiles one T cell receptor (beta chain) with its context. This entry is derived from a study of blood T cell repertoires in COVID-19. Study overall: Acute and convalescent COVID-19 specimens originated in the United States, Italy and Spain. PBMCs, B-cell-depleted T cells, or T cells were the source of the cDNA or gDNA that made up the material.

Under the authors' procedure: For nucleated cells, counts were estimated from reference gene primer amplification. Produced via immunoSEQ multiplex PCR; TCRdb's table is partial and in-frame only. V and J calls and clone size follow that table, whereas D and trimming were derived from the DNA. This table holds around 140,000 clones, around four fifths found once. This CDR3 spans 13 amino acids. Per germline, CDR1 SNHLY and CDR2 FYNNEI. V was shortened by 4 bases and J by 3 bases, with 7 bases between the two germline ends. The receptor's source is a human donor in a cohort sampled during active COVID-19. The specimen was peripheral blood. The chain uses TRBV2 and TRBJ1-3; D unresolved. The CDR3 sequence: CASSVEHGNTIYF. The CDR3 bases are TGTGCCAGCAGTGTCGAACATGGAAACACCATATATTTT.